This T cell receptor (beta chain) was retrieved from a study of control samples from healthy donors and cancer patients. Clones were read by immunoSEQ multiplex PCR, and TCRdb kept only the in-frame ones, dropping some. The sample has some 150,000 clones; around 92% are singletons. With respect to this clone: The sample has other DNA sequences that encode this CDR3 too.

CDR3 size: 13 residues. V was clipped by 4 bases and J by 4 bases; unmatched bases: 1. The germline V gene encodes CDR1 SGHRS and CDR2 YFSETQ. This sequence joins TRBV5-1 and TRBJ2-5; 10 nucleotides agree with TRBD1. The TCR originated in a woman between 25 and 40 years old in good health. Sequenced input: blood. CDR3 loop: CASSGDRGETQYF. In DNA form, the CDR3 reads TGCGCCAGCAGCGGGGACAGGGGAGAGACCCAGTACTTC.